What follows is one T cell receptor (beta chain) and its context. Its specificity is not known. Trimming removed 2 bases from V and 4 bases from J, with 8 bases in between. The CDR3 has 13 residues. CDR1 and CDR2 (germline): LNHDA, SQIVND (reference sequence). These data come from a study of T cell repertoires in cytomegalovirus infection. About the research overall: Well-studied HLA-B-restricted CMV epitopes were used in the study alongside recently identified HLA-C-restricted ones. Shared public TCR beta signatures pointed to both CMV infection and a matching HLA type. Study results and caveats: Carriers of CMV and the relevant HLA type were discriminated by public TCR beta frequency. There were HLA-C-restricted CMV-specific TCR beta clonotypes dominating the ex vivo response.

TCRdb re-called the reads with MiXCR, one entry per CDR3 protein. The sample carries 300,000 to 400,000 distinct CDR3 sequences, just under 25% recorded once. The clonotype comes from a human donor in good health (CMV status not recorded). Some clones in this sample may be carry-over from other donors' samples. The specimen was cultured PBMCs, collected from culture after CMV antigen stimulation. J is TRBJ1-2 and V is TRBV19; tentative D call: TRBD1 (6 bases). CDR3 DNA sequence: TGTGCCAGTAGTATACAGGGGCTCTATGGCTACACCTTC. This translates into CASSIQGLYGYTF.